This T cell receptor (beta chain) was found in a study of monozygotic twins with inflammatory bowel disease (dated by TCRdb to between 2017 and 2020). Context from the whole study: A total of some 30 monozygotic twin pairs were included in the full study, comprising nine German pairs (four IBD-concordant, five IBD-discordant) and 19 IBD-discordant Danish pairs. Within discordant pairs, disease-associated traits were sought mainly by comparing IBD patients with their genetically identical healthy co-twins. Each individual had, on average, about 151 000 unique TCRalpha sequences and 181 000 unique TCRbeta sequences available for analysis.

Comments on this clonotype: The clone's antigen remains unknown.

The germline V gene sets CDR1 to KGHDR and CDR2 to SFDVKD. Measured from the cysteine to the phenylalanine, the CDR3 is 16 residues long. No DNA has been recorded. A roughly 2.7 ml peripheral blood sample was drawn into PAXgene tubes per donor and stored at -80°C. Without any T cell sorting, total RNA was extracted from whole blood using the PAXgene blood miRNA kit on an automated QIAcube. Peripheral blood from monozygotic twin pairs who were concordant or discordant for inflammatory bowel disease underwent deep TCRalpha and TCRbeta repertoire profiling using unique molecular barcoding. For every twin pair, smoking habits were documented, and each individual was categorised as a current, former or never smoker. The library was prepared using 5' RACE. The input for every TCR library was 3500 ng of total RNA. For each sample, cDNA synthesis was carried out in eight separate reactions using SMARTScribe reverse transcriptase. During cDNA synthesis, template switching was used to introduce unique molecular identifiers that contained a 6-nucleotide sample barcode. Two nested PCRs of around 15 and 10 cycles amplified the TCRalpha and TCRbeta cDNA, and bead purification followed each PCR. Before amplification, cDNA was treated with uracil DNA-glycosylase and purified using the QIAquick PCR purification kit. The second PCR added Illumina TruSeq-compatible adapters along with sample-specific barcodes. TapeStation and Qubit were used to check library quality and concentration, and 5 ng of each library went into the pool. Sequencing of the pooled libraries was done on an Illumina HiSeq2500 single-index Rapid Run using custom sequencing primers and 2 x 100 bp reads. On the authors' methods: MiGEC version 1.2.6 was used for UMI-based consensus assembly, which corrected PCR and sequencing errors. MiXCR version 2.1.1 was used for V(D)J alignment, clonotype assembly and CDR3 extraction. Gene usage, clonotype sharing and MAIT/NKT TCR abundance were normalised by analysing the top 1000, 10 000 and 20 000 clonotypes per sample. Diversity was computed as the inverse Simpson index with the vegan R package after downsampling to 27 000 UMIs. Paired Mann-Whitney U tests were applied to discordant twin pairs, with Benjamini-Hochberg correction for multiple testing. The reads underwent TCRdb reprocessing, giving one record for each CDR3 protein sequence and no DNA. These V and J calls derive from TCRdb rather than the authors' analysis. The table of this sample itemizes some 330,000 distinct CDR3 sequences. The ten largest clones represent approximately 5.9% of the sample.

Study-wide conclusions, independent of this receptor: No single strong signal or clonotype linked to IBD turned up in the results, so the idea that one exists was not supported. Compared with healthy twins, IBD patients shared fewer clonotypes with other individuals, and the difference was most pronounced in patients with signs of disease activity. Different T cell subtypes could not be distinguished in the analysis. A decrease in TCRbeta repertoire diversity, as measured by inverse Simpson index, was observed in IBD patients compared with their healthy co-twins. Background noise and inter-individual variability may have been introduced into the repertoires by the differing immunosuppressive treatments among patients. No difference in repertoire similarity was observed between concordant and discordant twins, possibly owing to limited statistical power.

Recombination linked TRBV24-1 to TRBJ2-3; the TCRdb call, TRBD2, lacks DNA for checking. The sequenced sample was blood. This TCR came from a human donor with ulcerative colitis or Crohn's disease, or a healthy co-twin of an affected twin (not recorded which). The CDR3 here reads CATSESGLAGRDTQYF.